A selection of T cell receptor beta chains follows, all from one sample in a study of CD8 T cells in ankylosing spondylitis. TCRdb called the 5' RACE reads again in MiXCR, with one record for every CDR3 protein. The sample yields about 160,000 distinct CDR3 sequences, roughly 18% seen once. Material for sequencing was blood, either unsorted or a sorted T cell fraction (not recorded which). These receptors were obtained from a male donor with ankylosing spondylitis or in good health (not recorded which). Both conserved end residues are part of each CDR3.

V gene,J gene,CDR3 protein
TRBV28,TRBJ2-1,CASSPTNPVGEQFF
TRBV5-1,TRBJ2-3,CASSGSGRGTDTQYF
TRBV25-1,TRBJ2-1,CASSEPGRTYNEQFF
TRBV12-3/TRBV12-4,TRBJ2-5,CASRDRGLGETQYF
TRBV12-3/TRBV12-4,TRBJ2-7,CASNVGGYEQYF
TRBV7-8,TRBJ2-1,CASSRGLAGEVSYNEQFF
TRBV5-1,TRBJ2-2,CASSSWGSTGELFF
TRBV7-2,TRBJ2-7,CASSRDRSDAYEQYF
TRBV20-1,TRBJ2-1,CSGTLAEEDNEQFF
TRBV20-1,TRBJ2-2,CSAVTSGSNTGELFF
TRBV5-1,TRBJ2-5,CASSPSGSGSWETQYF
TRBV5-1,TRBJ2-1,CASSLQRGDNEQFF
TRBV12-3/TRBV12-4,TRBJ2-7,CASSFLEGGEQYF
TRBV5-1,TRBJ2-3,CASSITSGRLTDTQYF
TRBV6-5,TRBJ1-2,CASSYRPLGPDGYTF
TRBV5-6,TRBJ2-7,CASSLPRELSYEQYF
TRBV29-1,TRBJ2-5,CSAGHTEETQYF
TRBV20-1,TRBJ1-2,CSARGFFGYTF
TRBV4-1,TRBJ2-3,CASSHGRGDADTQYF
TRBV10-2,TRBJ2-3,CASSEQSAYGDTQYF
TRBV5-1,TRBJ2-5,CASSLGDGYQETQYF
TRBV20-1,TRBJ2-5,CSVKTGRETQYF
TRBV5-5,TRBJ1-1,CASSLRGMNTEAFF
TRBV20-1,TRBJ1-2,CSGWEGDYGYTF
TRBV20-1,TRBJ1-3,CSARDSRSGNTIYF
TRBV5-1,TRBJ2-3,CASSVGIAGVADTQYF
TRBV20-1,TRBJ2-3,CSGTSVFTDTQYF
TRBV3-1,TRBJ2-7,CASSRGLAAPIRHYEQYF
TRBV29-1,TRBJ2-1,CSVDGGSYNEQFF
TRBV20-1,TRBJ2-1,CSAPAGYNEQFF
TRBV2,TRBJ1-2,CASRGGSYGYTF
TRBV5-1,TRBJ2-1,CASSLAGFGDEQFF
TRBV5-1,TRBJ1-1,CASSHGTANAEAFF
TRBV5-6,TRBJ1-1,CASSPDDEYTEAFF
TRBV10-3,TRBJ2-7,CAISRDASSYEQYF
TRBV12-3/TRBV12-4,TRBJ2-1,CASSRGTYNEQFF
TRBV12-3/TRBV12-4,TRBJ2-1,CASSSTGVQDYNEQFF
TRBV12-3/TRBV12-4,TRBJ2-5,CASRGTGSRETQYF
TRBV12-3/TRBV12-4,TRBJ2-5,CASSPSGVRETQYF
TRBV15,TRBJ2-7,CATSRASSFEQYF
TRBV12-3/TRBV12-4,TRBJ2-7,CASALTSGSSYEQYF